What follows describes a single T cell receptor (beta chain). Antigen unknown. This sample was included in a study of T cells after yellow fever vaccination. TCRdb re-called the 5' RACE reads with MiXCR, one entry per CDR3 protein. The table shows about 130,000 distinct CDR3 sequences, with about 8.2% occurring only once. Study-wide results and caveats: Only a small proportion of the clonotypes turned up in both the CD4 and the CD8 compartments, likely arising from convergent recombination.

This clonotype was obtained from a man between 18 and 29 years old who received the YFV17D yellow fever vaccine. The sample was CD8+ T cells sorted from PBMCs, taken on the day of the yellow fever booster vaccination.

The CDR3 reads CASSILEGETQYF. CDR3 coding DNA: TGTGCCAGCAGCATTTTGGAAGGGGAGACCCAGTACTTC. The chain links TRBV7-9 to TRBJ2-5, with D uncertain. The CDR3 consists of 13 residues. Trimming took 5 bases from V and 5 from J, leaving 12 bases between them. CDR1 is SEHNR and CDR2 is FQNEAQ in the germline V gene (reference sequence).